The sequence of this TCR beta chain was determined in a study of T cell responses to AZD1222 COVID-19 vaccine. In germline, CDR1 is SGHNT, CDR2 YENEEA. There are 15 residues in the CDR3. V lost 4 bases and J lost 5, with 17 bases in between. Study conclusions and caveats: Rises in breadth and depth of Spike-specific TCRs came after two AZD1222 doses. The span of vaccine-associated CD4 TCRs extended across spike, with dominance at 160-218 and 743-854. The donors showed a predominance of white British ancestry and of females, with possible underestimation of clonal diversity. Per reports, nearly half of all spike-specific TCRs target regions that are unmutated in variants.

Turning to this clone: As yet, its antigen is unknown.

The assay was immunoSEQ multiplex PCR, and TCRdb's table has in-frame clones only and misses some. This sample has 75,000 to 95,000 clones, with under 95% found just once. J is TRBJ1-1 and V is TRBV11-3, with D tentatively TRBD1 (5 bases). The receptor was isolated from an adult in good health. The source was peripheral blood, collected on day 0 of AZD1222 vaccination. Written as DNA, the CDR3 is TGTGCCAGCAGCTCCCCGGGGTTGGAGGGGACTGAAGCTTTCTTT. It is translated as CASSSPGLEGTEAFF.